The 6 T cell receptor beta chains below all came from one sample that was sequenced in a study of blood T cell repertoires in COVID-19. Method: immunoSEQ multiplex PCR; TCRdb's copy keeps in-frame clones and lacks some. The table shows around 50,000 clones, with 88% occurring only once. Input material: peripheral blood. The receptors originated from a man aged 50 or older with active COVID-19.

The gene calls are TRBV12-5 and TRBJ2-3, with 13 positions matching TRBD2. CDR3 size: 16 residues. Trimming took 9 bases from V and 2 from J; bases not matched to a gene: 8. CDR1 is LGHNT, CDR2 FRNRAP, per germline. In nucleotides, the CDR3 is TGTGCTAGCCTCGGGACTAGCGGGGCGTTCACAGATACGCAGTATTTT. This translates into CASLGTSGAFTDTQYF.

The rearrangement links TRBV3-1 (or the pseudogene TRBV3-2) to TRBJ1-2, with 9 bases aligning to TRBD1. Per germline, CDR1 LGHDT and CDR2 YNNKEL (reference sequence). The ends lost 4 bases at V and 4 bases at J; junction bases unmatched: 7. CDR3 length: 15 residues. The DNA of the CDR3 is TGTGCCAGCAGCCCGCCCGGGACAGGGCTCTATGGCTACACCTTC. Its translation: CASSPPGTGLYGYTF.

The chain combines TRBV7-7 with TRBJ2-5, with D perhaps TRBD1 (6 bases). Trimming took off 1 base at V and 3 bases at J, with 6 bases between the two ends. The CDR3 covers 13 residues. CDR1 is SSHAT and CDR2 is FNYEAQ in the germline V gene (reference sequence). For the CDR3, the DNA is TGTGCCAGCAGCTTAGACAGGGAAGAGACCCAGTACTTC. Translation: CASSLDREETQYF.

The chain uses TRBV5-1 and TRBJ2-3, with D tentatively TRBD2 (6 bases). Trimming took off 0 bases at V and 4 bases at J, with 9 bases between the two ends. Germline values: CDR1 SGHRS, CDR2 YFSETQ. The CDR3 loop spans 14 amino acids. In DNA form, the CDR3 reads TGCGCCAGCAGCTTGGGCGGGACGGCAGATACGCAGTATTTT. Residues: CASSLGGTADTQYF.

The V call is TRBV3-1 (or the pseudogene TRBV3-2), the J call TRBJ2-3; D perhaps matches TRBD2 (7 bases). CDR1 LGHDT and CDR2 YNNKEL come from the germline V gene (reference sequence). The CDR3 spans 16 residues. Trimming removed 1 base at V and 1 base at J, with 12 bases between. The CDR3 coding sequence is TGTGCCAGCAGCCAAGGGGGGGGGCTGGGCACAGATACGCAGTATTTT. It is translated as CASSQGGGLGTDTQYF.

V gene TRBV5-1 combines with J gene TRBJ2-4; 10 bases map to TRBD2. Germline assignment: CDR1 SGHRS and CDR2 YFSETQ. CDR3 length: 17 residues. Losses at the gene ends were 7 bases for V and 3 bases for J; bases not matched to a gene: 13. In nucleotides, the CDR3 is TGCGCCAGCGCCCCGACGGCTAGCGGGGGTGTCAAAAACATTCAGTACTTC. This gives the protein CASAPTASGGVKNIQYF.